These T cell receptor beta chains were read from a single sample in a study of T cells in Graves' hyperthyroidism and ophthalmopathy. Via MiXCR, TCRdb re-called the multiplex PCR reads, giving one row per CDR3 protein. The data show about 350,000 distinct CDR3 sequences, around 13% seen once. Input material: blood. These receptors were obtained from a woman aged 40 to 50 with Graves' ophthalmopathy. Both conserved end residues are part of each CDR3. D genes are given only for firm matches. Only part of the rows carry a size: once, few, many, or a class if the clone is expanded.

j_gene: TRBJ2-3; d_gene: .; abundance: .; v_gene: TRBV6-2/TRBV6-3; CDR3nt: TGTGCCAGCAGGCGTAGCGATACGCAGTATTTT; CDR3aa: CASRRSDTQYF
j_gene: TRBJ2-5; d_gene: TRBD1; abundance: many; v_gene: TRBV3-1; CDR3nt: TGTGCCAGCAGCCAAGAAGGGGACAGGGTAGAGACCCAGTACTTC; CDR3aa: CASSQEGDRVETQYF
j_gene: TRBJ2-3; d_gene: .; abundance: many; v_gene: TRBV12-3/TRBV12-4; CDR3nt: TGTGCCAGCAGTTCCGGCGCTTCCGGGGGTAGTCGGTATTTT; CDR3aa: CASSSGASGGSRYF
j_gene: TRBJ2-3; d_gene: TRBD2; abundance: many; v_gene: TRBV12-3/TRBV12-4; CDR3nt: TGTGCCAGCAACCTCCTCCCGGGGCTAGCGGAAGATACGCAGTATTTT; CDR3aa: CASNLLPGLAEDTQYF
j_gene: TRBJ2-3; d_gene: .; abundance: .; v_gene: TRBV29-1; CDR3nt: TGCAGCGTTGAAGGGAGTGTCAGGGCCCGCACAGATACGCAGTATTTT; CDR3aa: CSVEGSVRARTDTQYF
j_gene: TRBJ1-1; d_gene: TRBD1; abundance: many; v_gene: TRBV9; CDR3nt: TGTGCCAGCAGCCCACAGGGGGGGGCGCTTGAAGCTTTCTTT; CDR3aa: CASSPQGGALEAFF
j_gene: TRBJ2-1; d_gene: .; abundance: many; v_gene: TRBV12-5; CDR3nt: TGTGCTAGTGGTACCACCCTAGCAGATAGTTACAATGAGCAGTTCTTC; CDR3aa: CASGTTLADSYNEQFF
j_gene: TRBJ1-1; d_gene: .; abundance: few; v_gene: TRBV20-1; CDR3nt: TGCAGTGCTAGGGCCCCGGGGGGCATGAACACTGAAGCTTTCTTT; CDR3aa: CSARAPGGMNTEAFF
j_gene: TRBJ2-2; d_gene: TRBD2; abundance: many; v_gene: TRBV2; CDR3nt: TGTGCCAGCAGTGTCGCTAGCGGGAGTTTCACCGGGGAGCTGTTTTTT; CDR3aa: CASSVASGSFTGELFF
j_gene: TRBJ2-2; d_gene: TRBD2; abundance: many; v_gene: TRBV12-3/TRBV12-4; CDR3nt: TGTGCCAGCAGGGCTAGCGGGAGTCCGTCCGGGGAGCTGTTTTTT; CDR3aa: CASRASGSPSGELFF
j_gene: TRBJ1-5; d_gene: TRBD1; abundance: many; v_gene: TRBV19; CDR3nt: TGTGCCAGTAGCACAGGGGGCCCGCCCCAGCATTTT; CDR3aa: CASSTGGPPQHF
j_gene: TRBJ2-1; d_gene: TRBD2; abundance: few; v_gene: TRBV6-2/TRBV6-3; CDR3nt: TGTGCCAGCAGTTACTTAGCTGGGTCGGGGGGGCCGCAGTCCTACAATGAGCAGTTCTTC; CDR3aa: CASSYLAGSGGPQSYNEQFF
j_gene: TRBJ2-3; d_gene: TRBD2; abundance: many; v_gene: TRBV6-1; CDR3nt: TGTGCCAGCAGCTCGACTAGCGGTACGCAGTATTTT; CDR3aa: CASSSTSGTQYF
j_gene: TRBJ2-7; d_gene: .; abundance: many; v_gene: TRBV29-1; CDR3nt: TGCAGCGTTACGACGACGGACTCCTACGAGCAGTACTTC; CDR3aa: CSVTTTDSYEQYF
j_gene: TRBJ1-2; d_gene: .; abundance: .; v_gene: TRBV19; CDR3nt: TGTGCCAGTAGTTTCCGACAGATGGGCTACACCTTC; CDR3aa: CASSFRQMGYTF
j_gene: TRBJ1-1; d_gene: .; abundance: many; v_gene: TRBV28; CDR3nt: TGTGCCAGCAGTTCCGGGACACCCTCCCCTGAAGCTTTCTTT; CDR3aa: CASSSGTPSPEAFF
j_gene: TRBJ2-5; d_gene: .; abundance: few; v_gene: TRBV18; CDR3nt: TGTGCCAGCTCAGCGGATGAGACCCAGTACTTC; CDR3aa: CASSADETQYF
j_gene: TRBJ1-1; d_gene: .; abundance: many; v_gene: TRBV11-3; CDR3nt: TGTGCCAGCAGCCTCGCCGGAGGCGCTGAAGCTTTCTTT; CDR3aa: CASSLAGGAEAFF
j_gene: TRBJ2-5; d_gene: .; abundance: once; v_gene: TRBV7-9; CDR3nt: TGTGCCAGCAGCCGCAAGATAGGACAGCAAGAGACCCAGTACTTC; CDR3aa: CASSRKIGQQETQYF
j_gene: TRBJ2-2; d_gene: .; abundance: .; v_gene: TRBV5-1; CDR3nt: TGCGCCAGCAGCCAATCACTAGATTACGGGGAGCTGTTTTTT; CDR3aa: CASSQSLDYGELFF
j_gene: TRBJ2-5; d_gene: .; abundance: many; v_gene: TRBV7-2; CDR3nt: TGTGCCAGCAGTCAAGACGGACACCCTCAAGAGACCCAGTACTTC; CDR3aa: CASSQDGHPQETQYF
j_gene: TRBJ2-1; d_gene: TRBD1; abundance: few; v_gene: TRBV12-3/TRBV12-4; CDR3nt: TGTGCCAGCAACCCGGGACAGGGAAATGAGCAGTTCTTC; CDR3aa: CASNPGQGNEQFF
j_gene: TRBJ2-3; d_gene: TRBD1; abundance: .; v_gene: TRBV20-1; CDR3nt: TGCAGTGTCGCGGGACAGGGGACGCCGGATCTCACAGATACGCAGTATTTT; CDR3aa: CSVAGQGTPDLTDTQYF
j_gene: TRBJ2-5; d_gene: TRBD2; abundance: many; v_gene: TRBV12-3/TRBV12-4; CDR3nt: TGTGCCAGCAGTCCTGACGCCCCGGACTATGACGGGGGGGAGACCCAGTACTTC; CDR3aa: CASSPDAPDYDGGETQYF
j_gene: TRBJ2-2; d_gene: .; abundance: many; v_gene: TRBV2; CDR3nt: TGTGCCAGCGGGCAAGGGGTCGGGGAGCTGTTTTTT; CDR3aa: CASGQGVGELFF
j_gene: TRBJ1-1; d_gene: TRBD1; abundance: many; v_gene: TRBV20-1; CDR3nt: TGCAGTGCTGTAAGACAGGGGCGGAACACTGAAGCTTTCTTT; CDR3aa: CSAVRQGRNTEAFF
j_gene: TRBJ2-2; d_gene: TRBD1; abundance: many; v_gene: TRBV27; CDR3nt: TGTGCCAGCAGTACCAGACAGGGGGCGCCCACCGGGGAGCTGTTTTTT; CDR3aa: CASSTRQGAPTGELFF
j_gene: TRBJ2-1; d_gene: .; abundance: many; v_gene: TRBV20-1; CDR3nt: TGCAGTGCTAGAGAAGGGTCTAATTCCTACAATGAGCAGTTCTTC; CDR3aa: CSAREGSNSYNEQFF
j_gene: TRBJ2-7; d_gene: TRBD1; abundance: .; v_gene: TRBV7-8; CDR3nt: TGTGCCAGCAGCCTCCGACAGGGTAGGCACGAGCAGTACTTC; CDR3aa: CASSLRQGRHEQYF
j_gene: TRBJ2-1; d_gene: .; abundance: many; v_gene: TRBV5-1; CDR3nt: TGCGCCAGCAGCTTGCAAGGTAGTAACGTCGATGAGCAGTTCTTC; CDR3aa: CASSLQGSNVDEQFF
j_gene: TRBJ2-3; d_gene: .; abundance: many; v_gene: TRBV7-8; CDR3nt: TGTGCCAGCAGCCATTTCCGTGGCGTTGGTACGCAGTATTTT; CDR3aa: CASSHFRGVGTQYF
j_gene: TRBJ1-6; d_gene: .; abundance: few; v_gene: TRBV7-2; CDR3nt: TGTGCCAGCAGCTTAATATGGGAGGATTCACCCCTCCACTTT; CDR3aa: CASSLIWEDSPLHF
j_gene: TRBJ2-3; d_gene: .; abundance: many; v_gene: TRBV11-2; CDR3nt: TGTGCCAGCAGCTTAGGCTGGCGGGCCGCAGGTGCCGATACGCAGTATTTT; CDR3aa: CASSLGWRAAGADTQYF
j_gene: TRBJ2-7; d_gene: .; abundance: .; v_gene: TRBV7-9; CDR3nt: TGTGCCAGCAGCTTACTTCAGCAGGGTATCTACGAGCAGTACTTC; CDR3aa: CASSLLQQGIYEQYF
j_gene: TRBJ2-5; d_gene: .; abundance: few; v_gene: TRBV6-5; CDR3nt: TGTGCCAGCAGTTACGTAGGCTCCTGGGAGACCCAGTACTTC; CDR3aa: CASSYVGSWETQYF
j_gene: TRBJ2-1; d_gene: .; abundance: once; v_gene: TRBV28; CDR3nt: TGTGCCAGCACCACACTCCTCGGCGGGGAAACCGTCCATGAGCAGTTCTTC; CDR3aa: CASTTLLGGETVHEQFF
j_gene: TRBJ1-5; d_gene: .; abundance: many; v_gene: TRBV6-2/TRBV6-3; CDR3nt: TGTGCCAGCAGCGCTTCGGGTTTCAATCAGCCCCAGCATTTT; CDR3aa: CASSASGFNQPQHF
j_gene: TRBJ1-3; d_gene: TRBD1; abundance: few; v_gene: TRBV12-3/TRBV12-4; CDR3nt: TGTGCCAGCAGTTTGACAGGGGGCAACGCTGGAAACACCATATATTTT; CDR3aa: CASSLTGGNAGNTIYF
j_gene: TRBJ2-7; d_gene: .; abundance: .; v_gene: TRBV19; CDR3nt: TGTGCCAGCAGGGGAATCGAGTACGAGCAGTACTTC; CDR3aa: CASRGIEYEQYF
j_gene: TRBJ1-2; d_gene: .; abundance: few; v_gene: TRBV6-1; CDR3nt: TGTGCCAGCAGCCATACTGAGGGCTACACCTTC; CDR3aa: CASSHTEGYTF
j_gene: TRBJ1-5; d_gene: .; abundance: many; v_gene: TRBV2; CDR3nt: TGTGCCAGCAGGGACTCAGACAGGATCCAGCATTTT; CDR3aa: CASRDSDRIQHF
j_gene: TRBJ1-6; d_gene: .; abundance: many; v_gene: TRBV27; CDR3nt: TGTGCCAGCAGGGCGACAGCTCGTCGCTCCTATAATTCACCCCTCCACTTT; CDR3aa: CASRATARRSYNSPLHF
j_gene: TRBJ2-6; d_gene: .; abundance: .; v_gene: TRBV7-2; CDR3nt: TGTGCCAGCAGCCGGCGGACGGTGAGCTCTGGGGCCAACGTCCTGACTTTC; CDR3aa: CASSRRTVSSGANVLTF
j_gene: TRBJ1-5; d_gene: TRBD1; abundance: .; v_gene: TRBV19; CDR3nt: TGTGCCAGTAGTTCGAGACAGGGAAAAAAGCCCCAGCATTTT; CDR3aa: CASSSRQGKKPQHF
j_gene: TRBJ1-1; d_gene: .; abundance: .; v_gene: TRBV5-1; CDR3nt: TGCGCCAGCAGCCCCCTTGGGGTTGACACTGAAGCTTTCTTT; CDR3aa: CASSPLGVDTEAFF
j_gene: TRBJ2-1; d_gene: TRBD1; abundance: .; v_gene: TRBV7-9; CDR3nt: TGTGCCAGCAGCTTAGAAATAACAGGGGGGTTCTACAATGAGCAGTTCTTC; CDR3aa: CASSLEITGGFYNEQFF
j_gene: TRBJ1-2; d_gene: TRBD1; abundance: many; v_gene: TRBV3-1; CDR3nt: TGTGCCAGCAGCCAGGGCAGACAGGGTCCCTATGGCTACACCTTC; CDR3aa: CASSQGRQGPYGYTF
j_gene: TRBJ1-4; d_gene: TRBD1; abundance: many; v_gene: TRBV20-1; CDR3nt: TGCAGTGCTAGACCCACTGACGGGACAGGGTTTGGTAATGAAAAACTGTTTTTT; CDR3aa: CSARPTDGTGFGNEKLFF